This T cell receptor beta chain is drawn from a study of blood T cell repertoires in COVID-19. Study summary: The cDNA or gDNA used as material had been derived from T cells, B-cell-depleted T cells, or PBMCs.

Seattle participants joined during active infection and were tracked over time. Study processing details: Reference gene primer amplification in the assay estimated nucleated cell counts. The protocol was immunoSEQ multiplex PCR, while the TCRdb copy is restricted to in-frame clones and leaves out a portion. Clone size and the V and J calls come from that table; the DNA yielded D and trimming. The sample includes tens of thousands of clones, 89% of them seen just once. Germline values: CDR1 KGHDR, CDR2 SFDVKD. Trimming left V 2 bases short and J 8 bases short, with 20 bases between. This CDR3 spans 16 amino acids.

The material sequenced was peripheral blood. This chain joins TRBV24-1 and TRBJ1-2; TRBD1 is a possible D gene (6 bases). The source of this sequence is a man in his sixties with COVID-19, enrolled during active disease. Written as DNA, the CDR3 is TGTGCCACCAGTGATTCCTCGCTACAGGGCCGGGGCGGCTACACCTTC. This encodes CATSDSSLQGRGGYTF.